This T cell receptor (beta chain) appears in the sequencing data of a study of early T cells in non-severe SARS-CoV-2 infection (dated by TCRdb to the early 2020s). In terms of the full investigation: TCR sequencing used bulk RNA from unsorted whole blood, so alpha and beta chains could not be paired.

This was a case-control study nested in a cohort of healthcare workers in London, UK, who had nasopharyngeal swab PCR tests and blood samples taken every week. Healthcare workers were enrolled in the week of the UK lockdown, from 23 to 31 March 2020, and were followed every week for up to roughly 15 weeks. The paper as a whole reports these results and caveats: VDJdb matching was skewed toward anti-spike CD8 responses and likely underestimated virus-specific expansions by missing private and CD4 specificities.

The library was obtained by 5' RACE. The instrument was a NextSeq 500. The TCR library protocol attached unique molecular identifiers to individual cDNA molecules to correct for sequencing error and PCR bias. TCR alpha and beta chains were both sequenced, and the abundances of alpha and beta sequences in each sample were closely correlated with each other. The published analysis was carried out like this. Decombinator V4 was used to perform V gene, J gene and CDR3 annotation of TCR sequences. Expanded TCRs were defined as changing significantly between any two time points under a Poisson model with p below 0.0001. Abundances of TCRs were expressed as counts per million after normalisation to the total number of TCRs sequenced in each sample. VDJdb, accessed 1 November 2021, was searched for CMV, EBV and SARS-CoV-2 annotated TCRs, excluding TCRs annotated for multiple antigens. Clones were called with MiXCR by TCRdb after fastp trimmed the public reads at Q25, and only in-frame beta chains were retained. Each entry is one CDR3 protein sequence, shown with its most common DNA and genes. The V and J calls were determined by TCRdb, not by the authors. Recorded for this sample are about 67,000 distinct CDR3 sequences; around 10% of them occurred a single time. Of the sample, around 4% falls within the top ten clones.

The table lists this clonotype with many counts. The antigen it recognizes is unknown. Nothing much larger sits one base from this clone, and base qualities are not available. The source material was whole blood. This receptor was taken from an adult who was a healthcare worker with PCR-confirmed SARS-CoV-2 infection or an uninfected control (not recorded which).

The CDR3 region has the sequence CASSGQGLYNEQFF. The bases read TGTGCCAGCAGTGGACAGGGCCTCTACAATGAGCAGTTCTTC. Here the chain combines TRBV2 and TRBJ2-1, with 7 middle bases fitting TRBD1. The CDR3, from cysteine to phenylalanine, totals 14 residues. The kept DNA is CDR3 alone, 42 bases in frame from the first base. V is cut back by 4 bases and J by 3 bases, with 3 bases in the junction unmatched. Taken from the germline V gene, the CDR1 and CDR2 loops are SNHLY and FYNNEI.